This is a list of T cell receptor beta chains from one sample in a study of blood T cells in healthy people across ages. TCRdb processed the 5' RACE reads anew with MiXCR; each CDR3 protein has one entry. The sample holds almost 550,000 distinct CDR3 sequences, 24% seen once. These data also formed part of another study, on T cells of mothers and their children.

Sample: blood. The receptors originated from a boy between 10 and 17 years old in good health. Each CDR3 is given with its conserved first and last residue. D genes are given only for firm matches. Clone size, where shown, is once, few, many, or a class for clones that have expanded.

TGCGCCAGCAGCTGGTGTGGGACTAGACGTTCTCTCGAGCAGTACTTC | CASSWCGTRRSLEQYF | TRBJ2-7 | TRBV5-1 | few | TRBD2
TGTGCCAGCAGCCCAACGCAGGGAGCTCGCGGCTATGGCTACACCTTC | CASSPTQGARGYGYTF | TRBJ1-2 | TRBV12-3/TRBV12-4 | many | .
TGTGCCAGCAGCTCGGCGGGGACGGGAGGGGAGCAGTTCTTC | CASSSAGTGGEQFF | TRBJ2-1 | TRBV7-6 | many | TRBD2
TGTGCCAGCTCACCATCTCGCAGGGGAGACTATGGCTACACCTTC | CASSPSRRGDYGYTF | TRBJ1-2 | TRBV18 | . | .
TGTGCCAGCAAGGGGACAGGGGGCTTGGAGACCCAGTACTTC | CASKGTGGLETQYF | TRBJ2-5 | TRBV28 | few | TRBD1
TGTGCCAGCAGCTTGGAGGGACTAGCGGGAGTAGGAGATACGCAGTATTTT | CASSLEGLAGVGDTQYF | TRBJ2-3 | TRBV5-4 | . | TRBD2
TGCGCCAGCAGCCACCGTCCGACTAGCGACCAAGAGACCCAGTACTTC | CASSHRPTSDQETQYF | TRBJ2-5 | TRBV4-3 | many | TRBD2
TGCAGCGTTGAAAAGCCAGGCGTTGGTGGCTACACCTTC | CSVEKPGVGGYTF | TRBJ1-2 | TRBV29-1 | . | .
TGTGCCAGCAGTCCCCCGGGGAGGACTGAAGCTTTCTTT | CASSPPGRTEAFF | TRBJ1-1 | TRBV6-2/TRBV6-3 | . | .
TGCGCCAGCAGCCAAGATCGGCGGCTAGCGGGGAACACCGGGGAGCTGTTTTTT | CASSQDRRLAGNTGELFF | TRBJ2-2 | TRBV4-3 | few | TRBD2